This T cell receptor beta chain was retrieved from a study of OX40 agonist ivuxolimab in advanced cancers. Study-wide findings and caveats: No antigen was identified for the clonally expanded peripheral T cells.

Generated by immunoSEQ multiplex PCR, the TCRdb table keeps only in-frame clones and is missing some. Here the sample spans 50,000 to 75,000 clones, 92% being singletons. This CDR3 has 16 residues. CDR1 MGHRA and CDR2 YSYEKL come from the germline V gene. The germline V and J ends were trimmed by 5 bases and 2 bases, with 18 bases remaining between them. As for this clone: Its antigen is as yet unknown.

J is TRBJ1-1 and V is TRBV4-1; tentative D call: TRBD1 (6 bases). The sequence derives from an adult with an advanced solid tumor such as melanoma, head and neck, liver or kidney cancer. The sequenced sample was CD4+ or CD8+ T cells sorted from blood, obtained in a trial of the OX40 agonist ivuxolimab. DNA for the CDR3: TGCGCCAGCAGCGATCACATCAGGGGAGCAAACACTGAAGCTTTCTTT. This translates into CASSDHIRGANTEAFF.